Listed below are T cell receptor beta chains from one sample, sequenced in a study of response to subunit inactivated influenza vaccine. One entry per CDR3 protein results from TCRdb running MiXCR on the RT-PCR reads. The repertoire holds more than 400,000 distinct CDR3 sequences, more than 7% seen once, with about an eighth in the top ten. The input for sequencing was PBMCs from blood, taken approximately 25 months after vaccination. The source is a man aged 45 to 75 who received an inactivated influenza vaccine. Both conserved end residues are part of each CDR3. D genes are given only for firm matches. Where a row states a size, it is once, few, many or the class of an expanded clone; other rows omit it.

v_call	clone_size	d_call	j_call	cdr3_nt	cdr3_aa
TRBV18	NA	TRBD1	TRBJ2-1	TGTGCCAGCTCACCACTGACAGGGCTCTACAATGAGCAGTTCTTC	CASSPLTGLYNEQFF
TRBV24-1	few	TRBD2	TRBJ2-1	TGTGCCACCAGTGATTTGGGCGGGAGGGGGTACAATGAGCAGTTCTTC	CATSDLGGRGYNEQFF
TRBV4-2	few	TRBD2	TRBJ2-2	TGTGCCAGCAGCCAGACGGGACTAGCGACCGGGGAGCTGTTTTTT	CASSQTGLATGELFF
TRBV6-1	NA	NA	TRBJ1-5	TGTGCCAGCAAACCTCAGGGCTATAGCAATCAGCCCCAGCATTTT	CASKPQGYSNQPQHF
TRBV20-1	NA	NA	TRBJ2-1	TGCAGTGCTAGAGATCGGGCCGGGAACGAGCAGTTCTTC	CSARDRAGNEQFF
TRBV9	many	NA	TRBJ1-1	TGTGCCAGCAGCCCGGGACACCCGAACACTGAAGCTTTCTTT	CASSPGHPNTEAFF
TRBV15	NA	NA	TRBJ2-5	TGTGCCACCAGCAGAGATCCCAGTGTCAGGGGCGGGGAGACCCAGTACTTC	CATSRDPSVRGGETQYF
TRBV10-1	NA	NA	TRBJ2-7	TGCGCCAGCAGTGGGGGACAAGGGGGCTACGAGCAGTACTTC	CASSGGQGGYEQYF
TRBV5-1	few	TRBD1	TRBJ2-2	TGCGCCAGCAGCTTGACGGGACAGAAGAACACCGGGGAGCTGTTTTTT	CASSLTGQKNTGELFF
TRBV12-3/TRBV12-4	few	NA	TRBJ2-3	TGTGCCAGCAGTCAGGGGCGAGGGCGAAACACAGATACGCAGTATTTT	CASSQGRGRNTDTQYF
TRBV7-9	NA	TRBD1	TRBJ1-1	TGTGCCAGCAGCTTAGCGGGACAGGGAGGTCGGGAAGCTTTCTTT	CASSLAGQGGREAFF
TRBV9	few	NA	TRBJ2-7	TGTGCCAGCAGCGGGGGTGATTTGGAGCAGTACTTC	CASSGGDLEQYF
TRBV11-2	few	TRBD2	TRBJ2-7	TGTGCCAGCAGCTTAGAGGAACAGGGGACTAGCGGGGAGATCCCCTACGAGCAGTACTTC	CASSLEEQGTSGEIPYEQYF
TRBV6-1	NA	NA	TRBJ1-5	TGTGCCAGCGGACGGGGAGGGGATCAGCCCCAGCATTTT	CASGRGGDQPQHF
TRBV29-1	NA	NA	TRBJ1-1	TGCAGCGTTGAGGCAGAGAACACTGAAGCTTTCTTT	CSVEAENTEAFF
TRBV5-6	many	NA	TRBJ2-3	TGTGCCAGCCTGGGCACAACAGATACGCAGTATTTT	CASLGTTDTQYF
TRBV4-2	many	NA	TRBJ2-1	TGTGCCAGCAGCCTGCGACTATCCTTGGGAGCCAATGAGCAGTTCTTC	CASSLRLSLGANEQFF
TRBV7-2	many	NA	TRBJ2-6	TGTGCCAGCAGCTTAGCAGGTCCCCACAACGTCCTGACTTTC	CASSLAGPHNVLTF
TRBV15	few	NA	TRBJ2-5	TGTGCCACCAGCAGGTCCCGGGACGGGGGAACCCAGTACTTC	CATSRSRDGGTQYF
TRBV7-2	many	TRBD2	TRBJ2-1	TGTGCCAGCAGCCCAGAGCGGGGGGCTTACAATGAGCAGTTCTTC	CASSPERGAYNEQFF
TRBV28	many	TRBD2	TRBJ2-7	TGTGCCAGCACTGGGGGGGTATTCTACGAGCAGTACTTC	CASTGGVFYEQYF
TRBV24-1	few	NA	TRBJ2-3	TGTGCCACCTCCTCCTCAAGCGTTCGGGAGACGATGGTAGATACGCAGTATTTT	CATSSSSVRETMVDTQYF
TRBV12-3/TRBV12-4	few	NA	TRBJ2-6	TGTGCCAGCAGGACAGCCTCTGGGGCCAACGTCCTGACTTTC	CASRTASGANVLTF
TRBV27	NA	TRBD1	TRBJ2-7	TGTGCCAGCAGTTTAGACAGGGGGTTCGAGCAGTACTTC	CASSLDRGFEQYF
TRBV5-1	many	TRBD1	TRBJ2-5	TGCGCCAGCAGTTCGGGGACAGCTAAAGAGACCCAGTACTTC	CASSSGTAKETQYF
TRBV7-9	many	NA	TRBJ2-3	TGTGCCACGTTGGGACCGAAAGGACAGCCCACGGTCGGAGAATATTTT	CATLGPKGQPTVGEYF
TRBV6-7	NA	NA	TRBJ1-5	TGTGCCAGCAGTTACTCAGAGAGCAATCAGCCCCAGCATTTT	CASSYSESNQPQHF